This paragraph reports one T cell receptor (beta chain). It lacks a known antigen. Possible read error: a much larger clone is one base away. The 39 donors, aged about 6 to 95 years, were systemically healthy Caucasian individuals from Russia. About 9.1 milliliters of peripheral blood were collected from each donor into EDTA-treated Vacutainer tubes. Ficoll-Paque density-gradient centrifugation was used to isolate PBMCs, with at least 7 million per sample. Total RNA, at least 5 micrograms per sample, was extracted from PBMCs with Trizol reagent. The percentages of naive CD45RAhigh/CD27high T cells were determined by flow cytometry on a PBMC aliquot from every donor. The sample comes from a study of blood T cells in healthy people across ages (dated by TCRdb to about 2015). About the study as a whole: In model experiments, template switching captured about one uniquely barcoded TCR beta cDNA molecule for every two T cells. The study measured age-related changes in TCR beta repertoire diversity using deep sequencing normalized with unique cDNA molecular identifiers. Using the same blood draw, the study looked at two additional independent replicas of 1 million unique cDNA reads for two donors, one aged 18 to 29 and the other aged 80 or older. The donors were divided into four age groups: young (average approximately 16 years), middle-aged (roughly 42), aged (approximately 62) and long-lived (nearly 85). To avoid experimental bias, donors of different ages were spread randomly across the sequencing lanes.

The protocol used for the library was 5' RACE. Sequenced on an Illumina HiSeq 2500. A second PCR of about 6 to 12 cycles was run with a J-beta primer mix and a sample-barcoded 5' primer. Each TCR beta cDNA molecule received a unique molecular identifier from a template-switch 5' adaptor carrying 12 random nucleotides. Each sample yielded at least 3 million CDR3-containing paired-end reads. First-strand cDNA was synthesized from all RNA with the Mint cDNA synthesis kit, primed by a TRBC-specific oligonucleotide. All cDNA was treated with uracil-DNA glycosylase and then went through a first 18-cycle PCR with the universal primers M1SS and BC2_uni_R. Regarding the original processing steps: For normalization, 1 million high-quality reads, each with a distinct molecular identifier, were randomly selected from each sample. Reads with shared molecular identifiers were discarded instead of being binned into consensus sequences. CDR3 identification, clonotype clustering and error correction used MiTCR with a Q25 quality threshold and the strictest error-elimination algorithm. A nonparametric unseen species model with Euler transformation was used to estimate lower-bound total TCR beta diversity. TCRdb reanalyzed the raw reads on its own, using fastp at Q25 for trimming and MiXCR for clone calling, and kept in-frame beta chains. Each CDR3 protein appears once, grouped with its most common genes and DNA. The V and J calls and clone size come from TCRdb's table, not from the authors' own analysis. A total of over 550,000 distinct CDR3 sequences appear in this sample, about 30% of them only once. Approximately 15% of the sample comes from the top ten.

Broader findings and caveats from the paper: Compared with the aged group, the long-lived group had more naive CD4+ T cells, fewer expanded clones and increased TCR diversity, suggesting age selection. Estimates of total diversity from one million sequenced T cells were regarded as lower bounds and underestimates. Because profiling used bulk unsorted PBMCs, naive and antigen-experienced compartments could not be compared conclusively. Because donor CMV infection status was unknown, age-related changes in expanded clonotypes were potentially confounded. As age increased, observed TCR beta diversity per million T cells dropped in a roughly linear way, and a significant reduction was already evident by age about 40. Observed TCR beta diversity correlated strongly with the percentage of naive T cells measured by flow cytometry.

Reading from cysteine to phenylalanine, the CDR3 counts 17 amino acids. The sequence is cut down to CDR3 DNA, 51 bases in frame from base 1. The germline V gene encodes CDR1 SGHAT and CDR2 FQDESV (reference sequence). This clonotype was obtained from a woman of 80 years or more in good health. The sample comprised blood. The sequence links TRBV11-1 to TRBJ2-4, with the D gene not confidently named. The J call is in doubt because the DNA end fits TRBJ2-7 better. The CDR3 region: CASSRSVGGASSYEQYF. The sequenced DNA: TGTGCCAGCAGCCGTTCAGTGGGCGGCGCATCGAGCTACGAGCAGTACTTC.